This T cell receptor (beta chain) was obtained from a study of radiotherapy plus CTLA-4 blockade in lung cancer. Study overall: 15% to 20% of enrolled patients responded objectively, and 31% had disease control.

Concerning this clone: Its specificity is not known.

The study treated chemo-refractory metastatic non-small-cell lung cancer patients with focal radiation plus ipilimumab CTLA-4 blockade. Assay: immunoSEQ multiplex PCR; the TCRdb copy retains only in-frame clones and omits some. The top ten clones hold 2.4% of a sample with 85,000 to 120,000 clones, approximately 81% of them seen once. General study findings and limits: Expansion in blood of tumor-derived TCR clones was seen after radiotherapy plus ipilimumab. In blood, early T cell clone dynamics reportedly predicted response best, together with interferon-beta.

Per germline, CDR1 SGHNT and CDR2 YENEEA. Trimming pared 2 bases from V and 0 bases from J, leaving 10 bases between. This CDR3 is built from 15 residues. The TCR originated in a human donor with non-small cell lung cancer that progressed on radiotherapy plus ipilimumab. Some clones in this sample may be carry-over from other donors' samples. The chain combines TRBV11-3 with TRBJ1-1, with TRBD1 as a possible D gene (5 bases). The specimen was peripheral blood, collected from a patient treated with radiotherapy plus ipilimumab. Written as DNA, the CDR3 is TGTGCCAGCAGCTTATCGGGGGGAATGAACACTGAAGCTTTCTTT. Translation: CASSLSGGMNTEAFF.